A single sample gave rise to the 3 T cell receptor beta chains below, sequenced in a study of technical replicates of blood from several donors. Repertoires were generated with immunoSEQ multiplex PCR, while TCRdb's copy carries only in-frame clones and drops some. Of around 72,000 clones listed, 91% are singletons. The sequencing input was T cells isolated from PBMCs. Source of these receptors: a human donor in good health. Some clones in this sample may be carry-over from other donors' samples.

This sequence joins TRBV28 and TRBJ2-5; 7 bases are a match to TRBD2. Germline V gene data show CDR1 as MDHEN and CDR2 as SYDVKM. Trimming removed 3 bases from V and 5 bases from J; junction bases left unmatched: 6. The CDR3 extends over 14 amino acids. CDR3 coding DNA: TGTGCCAGCAGTTTGGGGGGGGTCAGGGAGACCCAGTACTTC. Amino acids: CASSLGGVRETQYF.

V gene TRBV7-3 combines with J gene TRBJ2-1; 7 bases agree with TRBD2. Trimming removed 2 bases from V and 7 bases from J; junction bases left unmatched: 5. Germline V gene lookup returns CDR1 SGHTA and CDR2 FQGTGA. This CDR3 is built from 14 residues. The CDR3 coding sequence is TGTGCCAGCAGCTTACAGCCTAGCGGAAATGAGCAGTTCTTC. Its protein product is CASSLQPSGNEQFF. The whole variable domain, filled in from reference TRBV7-3 and TRBJ2-1, reads GAGVSQTPSNKVTEKGKYVELRCDPISGHTALYWYRQSLGQGPEFLIYFQGTGAADDSGLPNDRFFAVRPEGSVSTLKIQRTERGDSAVYLCASSLQPSGNEQFFGPGTRLTVL.

The V and J genes are TRBV5-1 and TRBJ2-5; 9 nucleotides agree with TRBD1. The germline V gene has CDR1 SGHRS and CDR2 YFSETQ. V lost 4 bases and J lost 5; bases outside the gene matches: 3. There are 13 residues in the CDR3. The CDR3 loop reads CASSTGTGETQYF. The CDR3 coding sequence is TGCGCCAGCAGCACCGGGACAGGGGAGACCCAGTACTTC.